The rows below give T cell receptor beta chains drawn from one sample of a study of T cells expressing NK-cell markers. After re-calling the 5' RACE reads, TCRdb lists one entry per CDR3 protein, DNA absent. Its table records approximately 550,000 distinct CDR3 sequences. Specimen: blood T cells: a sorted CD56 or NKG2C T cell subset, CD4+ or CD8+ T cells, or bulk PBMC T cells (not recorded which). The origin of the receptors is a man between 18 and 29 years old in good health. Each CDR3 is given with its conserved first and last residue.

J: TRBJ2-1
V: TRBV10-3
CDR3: CAISGILAGDYNEQFF

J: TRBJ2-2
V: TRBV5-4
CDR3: CATSHPRSTGELFF

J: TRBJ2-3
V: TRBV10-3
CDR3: CAIKSQSTDTQYF

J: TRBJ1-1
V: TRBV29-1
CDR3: CSVGGDTRTRPEAFF

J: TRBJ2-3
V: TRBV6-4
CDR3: CASSDPQGETDTQYF

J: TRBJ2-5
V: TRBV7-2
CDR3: CASSRPPGRETQYF

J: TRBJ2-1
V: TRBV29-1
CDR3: CSVCFVLAGRRNEQFF

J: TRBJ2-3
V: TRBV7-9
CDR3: CASSRTGAQDTQYF

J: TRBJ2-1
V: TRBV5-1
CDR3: CASRNGTILYNEQFF

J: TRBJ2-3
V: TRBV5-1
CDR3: CASTAGTGGTDTQYF

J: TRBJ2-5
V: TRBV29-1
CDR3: CSVVPLVLQETQYF

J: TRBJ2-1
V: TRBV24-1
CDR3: CATSDSENLGLAGNEQFF

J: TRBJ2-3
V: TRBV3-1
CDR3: CASSQDHQSGLTQYF

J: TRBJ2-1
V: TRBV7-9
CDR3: CASGLADTYNEQFF

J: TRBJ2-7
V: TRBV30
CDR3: CAWSRPGLAVGEQYF

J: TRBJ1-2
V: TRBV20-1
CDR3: CSARGGRTDYGYTF

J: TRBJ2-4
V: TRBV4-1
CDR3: CASSQGLAVLAKNIQYF

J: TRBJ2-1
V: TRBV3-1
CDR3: CASSPIPLQRVGTFF

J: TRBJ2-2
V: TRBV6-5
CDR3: CASRAAGAQNTGELFF

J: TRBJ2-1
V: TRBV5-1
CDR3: CASKEGLARISRGTYNEQFF

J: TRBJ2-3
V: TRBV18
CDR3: CASSSQAGGLSDTQYF

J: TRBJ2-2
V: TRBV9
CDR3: CASSGTASHTGELFF

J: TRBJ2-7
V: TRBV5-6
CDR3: CASSSTRRTSLREQYF

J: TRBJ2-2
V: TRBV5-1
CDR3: CASSLAGRRAGELFF

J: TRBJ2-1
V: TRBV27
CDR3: CASSSLDNEQFF

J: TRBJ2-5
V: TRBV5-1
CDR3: CASSLVGDTEETQYF

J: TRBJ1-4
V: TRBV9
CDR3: CASSGDRGFDTNEKLFF

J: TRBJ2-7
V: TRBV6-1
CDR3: CASSEAQARTYEQYF

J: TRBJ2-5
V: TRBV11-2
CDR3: CASTQAGGERETQYF

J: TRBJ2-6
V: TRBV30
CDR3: CAWAGEVGANVLTF

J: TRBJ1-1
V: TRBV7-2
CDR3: CASSFSGARNTEAFF

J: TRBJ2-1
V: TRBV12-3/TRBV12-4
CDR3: CASSPQGYNEQFF

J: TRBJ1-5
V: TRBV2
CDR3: CASRTTGASNQPQHF

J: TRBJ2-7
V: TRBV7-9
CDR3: CASSLRPGLAGDYEQYF

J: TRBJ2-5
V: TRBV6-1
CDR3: CASSPQAGSLETQYF

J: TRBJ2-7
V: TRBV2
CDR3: CASCETVLGEQYF

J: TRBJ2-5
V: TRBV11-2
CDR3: CASSPQRTAKETQYF

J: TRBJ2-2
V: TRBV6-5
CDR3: CASSYRVSNTGELFF

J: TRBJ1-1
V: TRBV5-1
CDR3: CASSFEGASTEAFF

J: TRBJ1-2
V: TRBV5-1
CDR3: CASKADHYGYTF

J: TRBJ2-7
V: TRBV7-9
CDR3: CASSGSGRNSYEQYF

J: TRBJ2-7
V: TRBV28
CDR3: CASSSRTGTEYF